The 32 T cell receptor beta chains in this list originate from one sample, sequenced in a study of metastatic and nonmetastatic thyroid tumors. The entire patient cohort was treatment-naive prior to thyroid surgery. TCRdb reassembled clones from the PCR reads with MiXCR. The sample has about 12,000 clones, about 12% seen once. The sequenced material came from blood. The receptor set was obtained from a female donor with papillary thyroid cancer or a benign thyroid nodule (not recorded which). Some clones in this sample may be carry-over from other donors' samples.

A remark on this clone: Here the CDR3 omits its conserved ending phenylalanine or tryptophan, so a read error is the likely source. The DNA is left out, because the CDR3 cannot be placed on it with certainty; the CDR3 is given as TCRdb lists it. The V gene is TRBV9, the J gene TRBJ2-6; the table assigns TRBD1, which was not confirmed against the DNA. CDR1 and CDR2 (germline): SGDLS, YYNGEE. The CDR3 spans 9 amino acids, including both terminal residues. CDR3 region: CASSVKPGQ.

This clone was detected ten times or more. The chain recombines TRBV11-2 with TRBJ2-5, with D tentatively TRBD2 (5 bases). Trimming left V 3 bases short and J 5 bases short, with 7 bases between. The CDR3 covers 12 residues. Germline loops: CDR1 SGHAT, CDR2 FQNNGV. CDR3 in DNA: TGTGCCAGCAGCTTTAGAGGGGAGACCCAGTACTTC. It is translated as CASSFRGETQYF.

Ten or more counts support this clone. J is TRBJ1-3 and V is TRBV7-8; 7 positions agree with TRBD1. The CDR3 runs 15 residues. V shed 5 bases and J 1 base; nucleotides not matched to a gene: 5. Looked up from germline, CDR1 is SGHVS and CDR2 is FQNEAQ. DNA for the CDR3: TGTGCCAGCAGCCGTGACAGGGCGTCTGGAAACACCATATATTTT. It is translated as CASSRDRASGNTIYF.

This clone was detected only a few times. The rearrangement links TRBV20-1 to TRBJ1-1; 7 bases align to TRBD1. CDR1 DFQATT and CDR2 SNEGSKA come from the germline V gene (reference sequence). The CDR3 runs 14 residues. The DNA for the CDR3 is TGCAGAGGCCGACAAGGGGGCGCGGACACTGAAGCTTTCTTT. This sequence encodes CRGRQGGADTEAFF.

In the case of this clone: A read error may account for a junction end that differs from germline. J is TRBJ2-5 and V is TRBV20-1; D is perhaps TRBD2 (5 bases). The CDR3 consists of 15 residues. Germline assignment: CDR1 DFQATT and CDR2 SNEGSKA (reference sequence). The CDR3 is CSARGRMPASESQYF. CDR3 DNA sequence: TGCAGTGCTAGAGGGAGGATGCCCGCTTCAGAGAGCCAGTACTTC.

This clone was observed at least ten times. V gene TRBV11-2 combines with J gene TRBJ2-3, with D possibly being TRBD1 or TRBD2 (5 bases each). CDR3 size: 16 residues. CDR1 and CDR2 (germline): SGHAT, FQNNGV. V gave up 7 bases and J gave up 5 bases, with 22 bases separating them. CDR3: CASTPLEGRVVDTQYF. The CDR3 DNA reads as TGTGCCAGCACCCCCCTTGAGGGGCGGGTGGTAGATACGCAGTATTTT.

This clone was counted many times. The V gene is TRBV20-1, the J gene TRBJ2-1; 15 bases align to TRBD2. The ends lost 7 bases at V and 0 bases at J; junction bases unmatched: 10. The V gene's germline CDR1 is DFQATT and CDR2 SNEGSKA (reference sequence). The CDR3 is 18 residues long. CDR3 coding DNA: TGCAGTGTCTCGGGACTAGCGGGAGGCTCAGACTCCTACAATGAGCAGTTCTTC. This encodes CSVSGLAGGSDSYNEQFF.

This clone was picked up one time. The V and J genes are TRBV30 and TRBJ2-1; no definite D call. Trimming took 8 bases from V and 6 from J, leaving 17 bases between them. The CDR3 totals 13 residues. Germline V lookup: CDR1 GTSNPN, CDR2 SVGIG (reference sequence). The CDR3 here is CAGSFSFTNEQFF. DNA for the CDR3: TGTGCCGGATCATTTAGTTTTACCAATGAGCAGTTCTTC.

The chain links TRBV5-4 to TRBJ1-6; maybe TRBD1 (6 bases). Germline CDR1 is SGHNT and CDR2 is YYREEE (reference sequence). This CDR3 has 14 amino acids. Trimming stripped 4 bases from V and 1 base from J, with 6 bases between. CDR3 residues: CASSQGSYNSPLHF. Written as DNA, the CDR3 is TGTGCCAGCAGCCAGGGGTCCTATAATTCACCCCTCCACTTT. Filled out from reference TRBV5-4 and TRBJ1-6, the complete variable domain reads ETGVTQSPTHLIKTRGQQVTLRCSSQSGHNTVSWYQQALGQGPQFIFQYYREEENGRGNFPPRFSGLQFPNYSSELNVNALELDDSALYLCASSQGSYNSPLHFGNGTRLTVT.

The table lists this clone with many counts. CDR3 region: CASSQFVGGGEQFF. The CDR3, as DNA: TGTGCCAGCAGCCAATTTGTGGGAGGTGGTGAGCAGTTCTTC. This chain connects TRBV16 to TRBJ2-1; D perhaps matches TRBD2 (6 bases). From germline, CDR1 is KGHSY and CDR2 FQNENV. The CDR3 loop spans 14 amino acids. The V gene lost 1 base and the J gene lost 9 bases, with 13 bases spanning the gap.

Notes on this clone: A much larger clone differs by one base, so this may be a read error. V gene TRBV10-3 combines with J gene TRBJ1-2; 8 bases match TRBD1. The V gene's germline CDR1 is ENHRY and CDR2 SYGVKD. CDR3 size: 14 residues. The CDR3 protein is CAISRDRGFDGHTF. CDR3 in DNA: TGTGCCATCAGTCGAGACAGGGGATTCGATGGCCACACCTTC.

By frequency in the sample, this clone is medium-sized. The chain couples TRBV6-2 or TRBV6-3 to TRBJ2-3; 7 bases match TRBD1. Unmatched junction bases numbered 4, after V lost 6 bases and J lost 4 bases. This CDR3 is 13 amino acids long. Germline CDR1 and CDR2: MNHEY and SVGEGT. CDR3: CASRTGASDTQYF. The CDR3 DNA is TGTGCCAGCAGAACAGGGGCATCAGATACGCAGTATTTT.

This clone was recorded many times. The rearrangement joins TRBV5-1 to TRBJ2-7; D ambiguous. Germline V gene sequence: CDR1 SGHRS, CDR2 YFSETQ. This CDR3 comprises 13 residues. V gave up 5 bases and J gave up 3 bases, with 12 bases separating them. CDR3 region: CASRPAVGYEQYF. In DNA form, the CDR3 reads TGCGCCAGCAGACCCGCCGTGGGCTACGAGCAGTACTTC.

This clone has more than one count but fewer than ten. The germline gene is not matched at one end of the junction; a read error may be the cause. The rearrangement links TRBV25-1 to TRBJ2-4; D gene ambiguous. CDR1 and CDR2 (germline): MGHDK, SYGVNS. The CDR3 is 11 amino acids. This chain's CDR3 is CVSTGGQIQYF. DNA of the CDR3: TGTGTCAGCACCGGTGGGCAGATTCAGTACTTC.

Many counts were recorded for this clone. V is TRBV20-1 and J is TRBJ2-6; no reliable D call. Between the trimmed V and J ends, which lost 6 bases and 4 bases, there was a span of 10 bases. Germline CDR1 and CDR2: DFQATT and SNEGSKA (reference sequence). This CDR3 has 13 amino acids. The CDR3 region is CSATAWGANVLTF. DNA of the CDR3: TGCAGTGCAACAGCGTGGGGGGCCAACGTCCTGACTTTC.

This clone has a count of ten or more. This rearrangement joins TRBV3-1 to TRBJ1-2; 7 bases line up with TRBD1. The germline CDR1 and CDR2 sequences are LGHDT and YNNKEL (reference sequence). This CDR3 region has 15 residues. Trimming removed 4 bases from V and 2 bases from J; junction bases left unmatched: 7. This CDR3 reads CASSPVAGGNYGYTF. The CDR3 nucleotides read TGTGCCAGCAGCCCTGTGGCAGGGGGAAACTATGGCTACACCTTC.

This clone came up many times. This chain connects TRBV20-1 to TRBJ1-1, with D perhaps TRBD1 (6 bases). From germline, CDR1 is DFQATT and CDR2 SNEGSKA (reference sequence). CDR3 length: 15 amino acids. The germline V and J ends were trimmed by 6 bases and 3 bases, with 20 bases remaining between them. The CDR3 region has the DNA TGCAGTGCCCGGAGTGAGGGGAGGGGGGACACTGAAGCTTTCTTT. Amino acids: CSARSEGRGDTEAFF.

This clone was found a few times. The V gene is TRBV6-1, the J gene TRBJ2-5, with 9 bases lining up with TRBD1. Germline CDR1 MNHNS, CDR2 SASEGT. With V trimmed by 6 bases and J by 4 bases, 3 bases remained unmatched. There are 13 residues in the CDR3. CDR3 sequence (DNA): TGTGCCAGCAGGGGACAGGGAGGAGAGACCCAGTACTTC. Translated: CASRGQGGETQYF.

This sequence joins TRBV28 and TRBJ2-7, with TRBD2 matching over 10 bases. Unmatched junction bases numbered 8, after V lost 7 bases and J lost 5 bases. CDR3 length equals 14 residues. Germline CDR1 and CDR2: MDHEN and SYDVKM. CDR3 coding DNA: TGTGCCAGCAACCTGGGTCTAGCGGGGGACGAGCAGTACTTC. Translating gives CASNLGLAGDEQYF.

This clone has a count of ten or more. V and J are TRBV20-1 and TRBJ1-4; the D gene is possibly TRBD1 (6 bases). Trimming stripped 3 bases from V and 6 bases from J, with 26 bases between. The germline CDR1 and CDR2 sequences are DFQATT and SNEGSKA (reference sequence). This CDR3 is built from 18 residues. In DNA, the CDR3 is TGCAGTGCTAGTGGTCTTGCAGGGGCTAAGGTGTTGCATGAAAAACTGTTTTTT. This translates into CSASGLAGAKVLHEKLFF.

At least ten counts were recorded for this clone. The V call is TRBV19, the J call TRBJ2-5; D unresolved. The CDR3 contains 15 residues. Germline V CDR1 and CDR2: LNHDA, SQIVND (reference sequence). Trimming pared 4 bases from V and 5 bases from J, leaving 17 bases between. CDR3 residues: CASSTPGPLGETQYF. Here the CDR3 DNA reads TGTGCCAGTAGTACCCCCGGGCCTCTGGGGGAGACCCAGTACTTC.

This clone was seen many times. The V gene is TRBV7-8, the J gene TRBJ2-7, with 7 bases matching TRBD2. Germline CDR1 is SGHVS and CDR2 is FQNEAQ. With V trimmed by 5 bases and J by 0 bases, 7 bases remained unmatched. The CDR3 has 15 residues. CDR3 protein: CASSLLARHSYEQYF. CDR3 nucleotides: TGTGCCAGCAGCCTACTAGCGCGACACTCCTACGAGCAGTACTTC.

At least ten counts were recorded for this clone. The gene calls are TRBV2 and TRBJ2-7; weak D call: TRBD1 (6 bases). The CDR3 spans 13 residues. The V gene's germline CDR1 is SNHLY and CDR2 FYNNEI. With 6 bases removed from V and 4 bases from J, the gap between germline ends came to 13 bases. As DNA, the CDR3 is TGTGCCAGCAGGGGGGCTTCCGGGTACGAGCAGTACTTC. Its translation is CASRGASGYEQYF.

The chain links TRBV24-1 to TRBJ1-1; 10 bases match TRBD1. CDR1 KGHDR and CDR2 SFDVKD come from the germline V gene. The CDR3 runs 16 residues. Losses at the gene ends were 3 bases for V and 2 bases for J; bases not matched to a gene: 5. CDR3 sequence: CATSDGTGARNTEAFF. In DNA form, the CDR3 reads TGTGCCACCAGTGATGGGACAGGGGCCCGAAACACTGAAGCTTTCTTT.

The chain joins TRBV11-2 to TRBJ1-1, with 7 positions matching TRBD1. V dropped 0 bases and J dropped 6; count of bases not matched to a gene: 1. The CDR3 is made up of 13 amino acids. Germline V gene data show CDR1 as SGHAT and CDR2 as FQNNGV. The CDR3 DNA is TGTGCCAGCAGCTTAGACAGGGGGTCTGAAGCTTTCTTT. It codes for CASSLDRGSEAFF.

In this sample, this clone turned up a few times. A read error may be the cause here, since a much bigger clone is one base away. This same CDR3 is encoded by further DNA sequences in the sample. The chain uses TRBV10-2 and TRBJ2-3; D uncertain. This CDR3 contains 14 residues. CDR1 and CDR2 from the germline V gene are WSHSY and SAAADI. V lost 10 bases to trimming and J lost 2 bases, with 16 bases between them. The CDR3 coding sequence is TGCGCCATGCCCTTGCCTTACATCACAGATACGCAGTATTTT. Translation: CAMPLPYITDTQYF.

This clone showed up many times. V and J are TRBV19 and TRBJ1-5, with a weak D call TRBD1 (5 bases). Trimming cost V 0 bases and J 9 bases, with 12 bases left between them. CDR1 is LNHDA and CDR2 is SQIVND in the germline V gene (reference sequence). The CDR3 has 14 amino acids. Here the CDR3 DNA reads TGTGCCAGTAGTATAGAGGGGACCCGATTGCCCCAGCATTTT. It yields the protein CASSIEGTRLPQHF.

The V and J genes are TRBV5-1 and TRBJ2-7; maybe TRBD2 (6 bases). The germline V gene encodes CDR1 SGHRS and CDR2 YFSETQ. The CDR3 totals 14 residues. Trimming took off 6 bases at V and 3 bases at J, with 16 bases between the two ends. The CDR3 reads CASTAGTADYEQYF. The DNA of the CDR3 is TGCGCCAGCACTGCGGGGACGGCTGACTACGAGCAGTACTTC.

This clone was seen at least ten times. The chain couples TRBV5-4 to TRBJ1-2, with D perhaps TRBD1 (5 bases). The germline CDR1 and CDR2 sequences are SGHNT and YYREEE (reference sequence). V gave up 0 bases and J gave up 5 bases, with 8 bases separating them. The CDR3 length is 13 residues. This CDR3 is CASSLDGGYGYTF. CDR3 DNA: TGTGCCAGCAGCTTGGATGGGGGGTATGGCTACACCTTC.

In its sample, this clone is large. This chain links TRBV28 with TRBJ2-5; no reliable D call. The germline CDR1 and CDR2 sequences are MDHEN and SYDVKM. Trimming removed 4 bases at V and 1 base at J, with 7 bases between. This CDR3 has 13 amino acids. In DNA, the CDR3 is TGTGCCAGCAGTTCCCAAATCCAAGAGACCCAGTACTTC. This sequence encodes CASSSQIQETQYF.

This clone came up many times. The rearrangement links TRBV20-1 to TRBJ1-4; 7 positions agree with TRBD1. V shed 5 bases and J 4 bases; nucleotides not matched to a gene: 7. CDR3 length equals 14 residues. Germline V gene data show CDR1 as DFQATT and CDR2 as SNEGSKA (reference sequence). The CDR3 here is CSAPPGQSNEKLFF. CDR3 DNA sequence: TGCAGTGCTCCACCGGGACAGAGTAATGAAAAACTGTTTTTT.

This clone was observed at least ten times. This chain links TRBV11-3 with TRBJ2-1; a weak D match, TRBD2 (7 bases). The V and J ends lost 3 bases and 5 bases respectively, with 11 bases between them. The CDR3 extends over 14 amino acids. Germline V gene sequence: CDR1 SGHNT, CDR2 YENEEA. The CDR3 DNA is TGTGCCAGCAGCTTTAGAGGGGGGGACAATGAGCAGTTCTTC. Its protein is CASSFRGGDNEQFF.